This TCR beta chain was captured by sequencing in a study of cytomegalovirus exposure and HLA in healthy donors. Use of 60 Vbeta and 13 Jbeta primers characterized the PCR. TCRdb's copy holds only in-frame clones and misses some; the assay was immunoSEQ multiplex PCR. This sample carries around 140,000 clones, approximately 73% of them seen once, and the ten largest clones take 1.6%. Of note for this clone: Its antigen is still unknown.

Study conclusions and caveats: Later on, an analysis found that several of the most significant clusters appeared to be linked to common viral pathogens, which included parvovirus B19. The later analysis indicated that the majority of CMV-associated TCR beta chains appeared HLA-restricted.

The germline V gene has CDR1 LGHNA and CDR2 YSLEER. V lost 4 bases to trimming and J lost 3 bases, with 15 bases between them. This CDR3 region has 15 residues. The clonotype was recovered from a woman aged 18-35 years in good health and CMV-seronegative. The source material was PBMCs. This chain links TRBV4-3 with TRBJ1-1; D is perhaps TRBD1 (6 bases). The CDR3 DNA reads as TGCGCCAGCAGCCTATATCGGTCAGGGGACACTGAAGCTTTCTTT. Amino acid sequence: CASSLYRSGDTEAFF.